These 3 T cell receptor beta chains came from one sample sequenced in a study of control samples from healthy donors and cancer patients. Data came from immunoSEQ multiplex PCR; TCRdb stores just in-frame clones and leaves some out. The sample has roughly 95,000 clones, 80% to 95% seen once. Source material: blood. These receptor sequences come from a human donor in good health. The donor label of this sample is uncertain.

V usage is TRBV19 and J usage is TRBJ1-2, with unresolved D. CDR1 is LNHDA, CDR2 SQIVND, per germline (reference sequence). Deletions cut 2 bases from V and 2 bases from J, with 12 bases between. This CDR3 has 15 residues. This CDR3 is CASSIRPGMNYGYTF. CDR3 DNA sequence: TGTGCCAGTAGTATACGTCCAGGAATGAACTATGGCTACACCTTC.

The chain carries TRBV9 and TRBJ1-2; 10 bases match TRBD1. The CDR3 contains 15 residues. The germline gives CDR1 SGDLS, CDR2 YYNGEE. The V segment lost 2 bases and the J segment 6 bases; nucleotides outside the gene matches: 7. CDR3 in amino acids: CASSVRQDRGDGYTF. Written as DNA, the CDR3 is TGTGCCAGCAGCGTCCGCCAGGACAGGGGGGATGGCTACACCTTC.

This clone was picked up one time. The rearrangement uses TRBV19 and TRBJ1-1, with 7 nucleotides matching TRBD1. Germline trimming cut 10 bases from V and 0 bases from J; bases unmatched to any gene: 11. The CDR3 is made up of 15 amino acids. Germline CDR1 is LNHDA and CDR2 is SQIVND (reference sequence). CDR3 residues: CATTDRKILNTEAFF. The DNA of the CDR3 is TGTGCCACGACGGACAGGAAAATCTTGAACACTGAAGCTTTCTTT.